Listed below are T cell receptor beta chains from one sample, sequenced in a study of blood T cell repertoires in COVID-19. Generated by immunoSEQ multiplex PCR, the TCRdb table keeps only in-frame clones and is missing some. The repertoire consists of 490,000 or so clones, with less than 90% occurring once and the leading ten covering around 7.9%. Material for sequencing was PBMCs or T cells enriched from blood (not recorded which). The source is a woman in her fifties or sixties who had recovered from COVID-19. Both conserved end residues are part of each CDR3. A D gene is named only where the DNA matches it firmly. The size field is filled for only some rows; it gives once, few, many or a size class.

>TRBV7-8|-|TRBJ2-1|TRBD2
TGTGCCAGCAGCTTATTTAGCGGGGTCTACAATGAGCAGTTCTTC
CASSLFSGVYNEQFF
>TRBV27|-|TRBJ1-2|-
TGTGCCAGCAGTCCCACACGGACTGCCCACTATGGCTACACCTTC
CASSPTRTAHYGYTF
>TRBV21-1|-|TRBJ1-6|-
TGTGCCAGCAGCAAAGCCCCAGGGAGGGGGGCTTATTCACCCCTCCACTTT
CASSKAPGRGAYSPLHF
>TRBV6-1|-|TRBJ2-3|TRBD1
TGTGCCAGCAGTGGCCGGGACAGGGAAGGCACAGATACGCAGTATTTT
CASSGRDREGTDTQYF
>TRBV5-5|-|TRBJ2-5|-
TGTGCCAGCAGCTTGGTAGGGGCTGGCGAGACCCAGTACTTC
CASSLVGAGETQYF
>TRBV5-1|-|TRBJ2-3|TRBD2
TGCGCCAGCAGCTTGTCGGGGGGGCGCGGAAGCACAGATACGCAGTATTTT
CASSLSGGRGSTDTQYF
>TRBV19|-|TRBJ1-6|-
TGTGCCAGTAGTAGCACACCCTTCAGTAATTCACCCCTCCACTTT
CASSSTPFSNSPLHF
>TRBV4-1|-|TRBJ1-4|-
TGCGCCAGCAGCCAAGGTCAACAGGGATTTAATGAAAAACTGTTTTTT
CASSQGQQGFNEKLFF
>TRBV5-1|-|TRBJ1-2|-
TGCGCCAGCAGCTTGGGACAGCCTAACTATGGCTACACCTTC
CASSLGQPNYGYTF
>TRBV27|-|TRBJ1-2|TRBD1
TGTGCCAGCAGGCAGGACAGGGGTGTGGGTGGCTACACCTTC
CASRQDRGVGGYTF
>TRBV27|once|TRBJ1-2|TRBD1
TGTGCCAGCAGTCAACGGACTGGGACAGGAAGCTATGGCTACACCTTC
CASSQRTGTGSYGYTF
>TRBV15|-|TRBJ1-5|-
TGTGCCACCAGCAGCGGTGGAGAAGGGGGTTTCTGGGGTCAGCCCCAGCATTTT
CATSSGGEGGFWGQPQHF
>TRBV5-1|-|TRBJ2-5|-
TGCGCCAGCAGCGTTTCCGGGAGCAAAGAGACCCAGTACTTC
CASSVSGSKETQYF
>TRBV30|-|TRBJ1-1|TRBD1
TGTGCCTGGATGGACAGGGGCGGCACTGAAGCTTTCTTT
CAWMDRGGTEAFF
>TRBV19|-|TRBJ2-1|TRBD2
TGTGCCAGTCGCCCCTCGGGGGGGCGGGGTGAGCAGTTCTTC
CASRPSGGRGEQFF
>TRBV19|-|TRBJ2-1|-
TGTGCCAGTAGCCTAACAGCTTACAATGAGCAGTTCTTC
CASSLTAYNEQFF
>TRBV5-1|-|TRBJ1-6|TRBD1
TGCGCCAGCAGCTCAGGACAGGCCCTAAATTCACCCCTCCACTTT
CASSSGQALNSPLHF
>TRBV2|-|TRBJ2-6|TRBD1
TGTGCCAGCACTCGACTTCAGACAGGGGGCTCATCTGGGGCCAACGTCCTGACTTTC
CASTRLQTGGSSGANVLTF
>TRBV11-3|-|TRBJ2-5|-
TGTGCCAGCAGCTTAGCGGGGGGCACTCAAGAGACCCAGTACTTC
CASSLAGGTQETQYF
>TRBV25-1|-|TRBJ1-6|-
TGTGCCAGCAGTGGGAAGACAGGTAGAAATTCACCCCTCCACTTT
CASSGKTGRNSPLHF
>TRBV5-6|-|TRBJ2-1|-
TGTGCCAGCAGCTTGGGGAGTCTTTCCTACAATGAGCAGTTCTTC
CASSLGSLSYNEQFF
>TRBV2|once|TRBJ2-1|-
TGTGCCAGCAGTGAACGCTACAATGAGCAGTTCTTC
CASSERYNEQFF
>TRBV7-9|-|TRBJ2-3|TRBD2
TGTGCCAGCAGCTCAGCTAGCGGCCGCACAGATACGCAGTATTTT
CASSSASGRTDTQYF
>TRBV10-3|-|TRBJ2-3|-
TGTGCCATCAGTGAAAACAGGGTCCAGCTCACAGATACGCAGTATTTT
CAISENRVQLTDTQYF
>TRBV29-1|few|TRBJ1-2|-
TGCAGCGTTCGCCCTACCTATGGCTACACCTTC
CSVRPTYGYTF
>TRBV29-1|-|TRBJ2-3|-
TGCAGCGTCGGAGACAGCGACTTCACAGATACGCAGTATTTT
CSVGDSDFTDTQYF
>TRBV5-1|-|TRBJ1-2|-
TGCGCCAGCAGCGAATCAGGGGTTTTTAATAATGGCTACACCTTC
CASSESGVFNNGYTF
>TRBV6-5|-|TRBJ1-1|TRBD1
TGTGCCAGCAGAGTTCAAGGGGGCATGGGCACTGAAGCTTTCTTT
CASRVQGGMGTEAFF
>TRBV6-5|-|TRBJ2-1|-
TGTGCCAGCAGTAGTCCCGGTAATGAGCAGTTCTTC
CASSSPGNEQFF
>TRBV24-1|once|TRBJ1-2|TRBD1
TGTGCCACCAGTGACTCCGGGACAGGGAGTGGCTACACCTTC
CATSDSGTGSGYTF
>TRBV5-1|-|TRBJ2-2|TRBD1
TGCGCCAGCAGCCTGGAACGGACAGGGGTCACCGGGGAGCTGTTTTTT
CASSLERTGVTGELFF
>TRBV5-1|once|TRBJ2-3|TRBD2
TGCGCCAGCAGCTTGGAACTAGCGGGGGCCTACACAGATACGCAGTATTTT
CASSLELAGAYTDTQYF
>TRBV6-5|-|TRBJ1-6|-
TGTGCCAGCAGTTACGGGGGGGCGGGCTATAATTCACCCCTCCACTTT
CASSYGGAGYNSPLHF
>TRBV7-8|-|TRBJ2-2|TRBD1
TGTGCCAGCAGCTCTCCAGGGGGAATCGCCGGGGAGCTGTTTTTT
CASSSPGGIAGELFF
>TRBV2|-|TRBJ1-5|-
TGTGCCAGCAGGGGGGGTGGAAGCAATCAGCCCCAGCATTTT
CASRGGGSNQPQHF
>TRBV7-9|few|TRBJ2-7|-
TGTGCCAGCAGCTTATATTCAGGGACCTACGAGCAGTACTTC
CASSLYSGTYEQYF
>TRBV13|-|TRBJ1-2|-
TGTGCCAGCAGAAAAGGAGGGGCGCGCGGCTACACCTTC
CASRKGGARGYTF
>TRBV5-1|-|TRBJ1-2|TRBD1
TGCGCCAGCAAGGGGGACAGGGGGCAGTTTGATGGCTACACCTTC
CASKGDRGQFDGYTF
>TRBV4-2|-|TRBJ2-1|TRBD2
TGTGCCAGCAGCCAAGGACTAGCGGGGGAATTAGAGCAGTTCTTC
CASSQGLAGELEQFF
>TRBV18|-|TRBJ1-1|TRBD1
TGTGCCAGCTCACCGAAGGGGACAGGGACTGAAGCTTTCTTT
CASSPKGTGTEAFF
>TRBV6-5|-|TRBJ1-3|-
TGTGCCAGCAGGCGTAGCGGGGACACCATATATTTT
CASRRSGDTIYF
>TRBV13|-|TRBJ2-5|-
TGTGCCAGCAGCCCCCCAGGCCCACAGGGAAGGGAGACCCAGTACTTC
CASSPPGPQGRETQYF
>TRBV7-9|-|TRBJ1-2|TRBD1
TGTGCCAGCAGCTATGACCCTAGAGGGGGCGGCTACACCTTC
CASSYDPRGGGYTF
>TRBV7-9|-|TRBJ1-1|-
TGTGCCAGCAGATTCCCAGGGGTCACTGAAGCTTTCTTT
CASRFPGVTEAFF
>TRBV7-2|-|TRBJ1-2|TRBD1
TGTGCCAGCAGCCGGGACAGATCCTATGGCTACACCTTC
CASSRDRSYGYTF
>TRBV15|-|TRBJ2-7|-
TGTGCCACCAGCAGAGTTATCGGGAGCTCCTACGAGCAGTACTTC
CATSRVIGSSYEQYF
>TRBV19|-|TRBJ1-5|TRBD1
TGTGCCAGTAGCCCAGGGACAGGGGGCAGGGAGGATCAGCCCCAGCATTTT
CASSPGTGGREDQPQHF
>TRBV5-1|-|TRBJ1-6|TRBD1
TGCGCCAGCAGCTCGACAGGGGACCCGTCCTCACCCCTCCACTTT
CASSSTGDPSSPLHF
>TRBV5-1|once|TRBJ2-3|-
TGCGCCAGCAGCTTGGGTTTTACCGAGGATACGCAGTATTTT
CASSLGFTEDTQYF
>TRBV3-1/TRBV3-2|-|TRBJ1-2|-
TGTGCCAGCAGCCACCCGGACAGTAGCTATGGCTACACCTTC
CASSHPDSSYGYTF
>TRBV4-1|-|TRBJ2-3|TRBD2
TGCGCCAGCAGCCAAGAACTAGCGGGGGGTATAGATACGCAGTATTTT
CASSQELAGGIDTQYF
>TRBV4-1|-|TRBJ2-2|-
TGCGCCAGCAGATTTGCGGGCCTCACCGGGGAGCTGTTTTTT
CASRFAGLTGELFF
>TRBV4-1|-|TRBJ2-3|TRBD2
TGCGCCAGCAGCCAAGTCGGAGCGGGGAGAACAGATACGCAGTATTTT
CASSQVGAGRTDTQYF
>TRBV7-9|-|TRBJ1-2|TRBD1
TGTGCCAGCAGCTTAGTGGACAGGGGATATGGCTACACCTTC
CASSLVDRGYGYTF
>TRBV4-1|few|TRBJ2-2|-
TGCGCCAGCAGCCCCACAGACAACTTTCCCGCGAACACCGGGGAGCTGTTTTTT
CASSPTDNFPANTGELFF
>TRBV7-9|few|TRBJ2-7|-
TGTGCCAGCAGCTTAGGCAACAGGGACGAGCAGTACTTC
CASSLGNRDEQYF
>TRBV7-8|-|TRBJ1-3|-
TGTGCCAGCAGTGACGGACTAAGAAACACCATATATTTT
CASSDGLRNTIYF
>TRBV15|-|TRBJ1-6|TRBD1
TGTGCCACCAGCAGTGGGGACAGGGCAAATTCACCCCTCCACTTT
CATSSGDRANSPLHF
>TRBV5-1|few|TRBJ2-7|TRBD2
TGCGCCAGCAGCTTTAGTAGCGGGGCCTACGAGCAGTACTTC
CASSFSSGAYEQYF
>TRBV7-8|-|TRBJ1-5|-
TGTGCCAGCAGCACCAACAGGGACCAGCCCCAGCATTTT
CASSTNRDQPQHF